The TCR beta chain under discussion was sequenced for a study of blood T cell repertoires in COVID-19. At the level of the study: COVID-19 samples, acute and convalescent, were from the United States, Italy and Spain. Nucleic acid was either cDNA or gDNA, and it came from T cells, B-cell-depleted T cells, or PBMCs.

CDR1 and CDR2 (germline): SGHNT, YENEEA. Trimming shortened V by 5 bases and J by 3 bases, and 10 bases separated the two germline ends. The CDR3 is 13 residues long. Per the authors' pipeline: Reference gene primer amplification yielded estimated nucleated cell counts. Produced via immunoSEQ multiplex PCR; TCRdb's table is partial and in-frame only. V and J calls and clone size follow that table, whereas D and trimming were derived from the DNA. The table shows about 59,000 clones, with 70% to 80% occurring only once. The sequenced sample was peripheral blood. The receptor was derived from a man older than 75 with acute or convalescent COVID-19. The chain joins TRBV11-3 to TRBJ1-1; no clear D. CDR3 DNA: TGTGCCAGCAGCCCCCGGGTCTACACTGAAGCTTTCTTT. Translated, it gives CASSPRVYTEAFF.